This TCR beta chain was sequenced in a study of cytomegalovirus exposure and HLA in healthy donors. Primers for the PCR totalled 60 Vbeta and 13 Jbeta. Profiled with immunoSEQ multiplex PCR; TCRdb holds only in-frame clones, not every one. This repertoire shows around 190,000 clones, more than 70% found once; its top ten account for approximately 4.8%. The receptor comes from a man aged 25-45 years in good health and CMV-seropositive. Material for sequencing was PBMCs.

CDR3 amino acids: CASSQETGNPAQHF. Written as DNA, the CDR3 is TGCGCCAGCAGCCAAGAAACAGGCAATCCAGCCCAGCATTTT. The chain carries TRBV4-1 and TRBJ1-5; D perhaps matches TRBD1 (5 bases). Trimming left V 0 bases short and J 11 bases short, with 14 bases between. Looked up from germline, CDR1 is MGHRA and CDR2 is YSYEKL. The CDR3 consists of 14 residues.